These 5 T cell receptor beta chains were sequenced from one sample in a study of OX40 agonist ivuxolimab in advanced cancers. Library method: the immunoSEQ multiplex PCR assay. TCRdb stores this immuneACCESS table with in-frame sequences only. Part of the clones is absent; in the studies checked, under half of the shortfall reflects unresolved V genes, and no reason is known for the rest. The sample table holds about 25,000 clones, of which about 80% were seen once. The ten largest make up roughly a quarter of the sample. The source was CD4+ or CD8+ T cells sorted from blood, collected in a trial of the OX40 agonist ivuxolimab. Receptors were obtained from an adult with an advanced solid tumor such as melanoma, head and neck, liver or kidney cancer.

V is TRBV6-1 and J is TRBJ2-6; 11 positions match TRBD1. CDR1 is MNHNS, CDR2 SASEGT, per germline. Germline trimming cut 10 bases from V and 2 bases from J; bases unmatched to any gene: 4. The CDR3 is 15 residues long. The CDR3, as DNA: TGTGCCACCGGACAGGGGGCCGCTGGGGCCAACGTCCTGACTTTC. The encoded protein is CATGQGAAGANVLTF.

This clone was seen more than once but under ten times. The J gene is TRBJ2-1, the V gene TRBV4-3; 8 bases align to TRBD2. The germline gives CDR1 LGHNA, CDR2 YSLEER. There are 16 residues in the CDR3. J was trimmed by 4 bases and V by 0 bases; bases with no gene match: 5. The CDR3 spells CASSQDRSGGYNEQFF. CDR3 DNA: TGCGCCAGCAGCCAAGATAGAAGCGGGGGTTACAATGAGCAGTTCTTC.

The V gene is TRBV27, the J gene TRBJ2-2; TRBD1 aligns across 8 bases. V lost 6 bases, J lost 5 bases, and 8 bases stayed unmatched. The germline V gene has CDR1 MNHEY and CDR2 SMNVEV (reference sequence). CDR3 length: 15 amino acids. The CDR3 protein is CASSPAGGETGELFF. CDR3 DNA sequence: TGTGCCAGCAGCCCGGCAGGGGGCGAGACCGGGGAGCTGTTTTTT.

This clone was observed many times. This chain connects TRBV5-1 to TRBJ2-5, with D possibly being TRBD1 (5 bases). The CDR3 sequence is 14 residues long. V was pared by 2 bases and J by 2 bases, with 10 bases between. Germline V gene sequence: CDR1 SGHRS, CDR2 YFSETQ. CDR3 sequence: CASSLIQAQETQYF. CDR3 DNA sequence: TGCGCCAGCAGCTTAATACAGGCTCAAGAGACCCAGTACTTC.

The chain uses TRBV4-1 and TRBJ2-7; perhaps TRBD2 as D (7 bases). From germline, CDR1 is MGHRA and CDR2 YSYEKL. The CDR3 spans 15 residues. V was shortened by 1 base and J by 2 bases, with 12 bases between the two germline ends. Here the CDR3 reads CASSQVAGDTYEQYF. CDR3 nucleotide sequence: TGCGCCAGCAGCCAAGTCGCGGGGGACACCTACGAGCAGTACTTC.